Following are 15 T cell receptor beta chains from one sample sequenced in a study of blood T cell repertoires in COVID-19. Method: immunoSEQ multiplex PCR; TCRdb's copy keeps in-frame clones and lacks some. Counted here are about 120,000 clones, around 77% occurring once; the ten biggest clones make up roughly 8.6%. Source material: peripheral blood. These receptors originate from a human donor in a cohort sampled during active COVID-19.

The V gene is TRBV5-1, the J gene TRBJ2-6; no clear D. The CDR3 spans 15 residues. CDR1 and CDR2 from the germline V gene are SGHRS and YFSETQ. V shed 4 bases and J shed 0 bases, with 8 bases lying between them. CDR3 loop: CASSTRSSGANVLTF. In DNA form, the CDR3 reads TGCGCCAGCAGCACCCGGAGCTCTGGGGCCAACGTCCTGACTTTC.

The chain uses TRBV19 and TRBJ1-1; no reliable D call. Germline V gives CDR1 LNHDA, CDR2 SQIVND (reference sequence). The length of the CDR3 is 16 residues. Deletions cut 1 base from V and 7 bases from J, with 19 bases between. Here the CDR3 DNA reads TGTGCCAGTAGTATAGCGGTTTGGAGACGACCGAGTGAAGCTTTCTTT. This encodes CASSIAVWRRPSEAFF.

The J gene is TRBJ2-7, the V gene TRBV27; TRBD2 matches 11 bases. This CDR3 spans 14 amino acids. V lost 8 bases, J lost 2 bases, and 5 bases stayed unmatched. Per germline, CDR1 MNHEY and CDR2 SMNVEV (reference sequence). In DNA, the CDR3 is TGTGCCAGCCGAGGGACTAGCGGCCCCTACGAGCAGTACTTC. It yields the protein CASRGTSGPYEQYF.

The rearrangement links TRBV5-6 to TRBJ2-1, with 7 bases that match TRBD2. Germline V gene sequence: CDR1 SGHDT, CDR2 YYEEEE. Unmatched junction bases numbered 13, after V lost 4 bases and J lost 15 bases. CDR3 length: 13 amino acids. The CDR3 DNA follows: TGTGCCAGCAGCACTGGACTAGGGTCTTATGGGTTCTTC. It is translated as CASSTGLGSYGFF.

The genes are TRBV7-8 and TRBJ1-5, with TRBD1 as a possible D gene (6 bases). The germline gives CDR1 SGHVS, CDR2 FQNEAQ. The length of the CDR3 is 13 residues. V was pared by 2 bases and J by 6 bases, with 8 bases between. The CDR3 protein is CASSLRQAQPQHF. CDR3 nucleotide sequence: TGTGCCAGCAGCTTAAGACAGGCTCAGCCCCAGCATTTT.

The chain has TRBV7-8 and TRBJ2-7, with D perhaps matching TRBD2 (6 bases). The V end lost 1 base, the J end lost 2 bases, and 9 bases lay between the germline ends. Germline loops: CDR1 SGHVS, CDR2 FQNEAQ. The length of the CDR3 is 14 residues. The CDR3 DNA reads as TGTGCCAGCAGCTTAGGGGCGGGGCCCTACGAGCAGTACTTC. It encodes CASSLGAGPYEQYF. The full variable domain, with the rest looked up from reference TRBV7-8 and TRBJ2-7, is GAGVSQSPRYKVAKRGQDVALRCDPISGHVSLFWYQQALGQGPEFLTYFQNEAQLDKSGLPSDRFFAERPEGSVSTLKIQRTQQEDSAVYLCASSLGAGPYEQYFGPGTRLTVT.

The count of this clone is one. V is TRBV18 and J is TRBJ2-5, with 10 bases lining up with TRBD2. The CDR3 runs to 16 residues. Looked up from germline, CDR1 is KGHSH and CDR2 is LQKENI. V lost 2 bases, J lost 4 bases, and 7 bases stayed unmatched. DNA for the CDR3: TGTGCCAGCTCACCAGTTGCAGCGGGAGGGCCAGAGACCCAGTACTTC. This gives the protein CASSPVAAGGPETQYF.

The gene calls are TRBV19 and TRBJ2-1, with TRBD2 matching 8 bases. Trimming removed 3 bases from V and 1 base from J; junction bases left unmatched: 5. Germline CDR1 and CDR2: LNHDA and SQIVND (reference sequence). This CDR3 contains 16 residues. CDR3 sequence reads: CASSMALAVSYNEQFF. In nucleotides, the CDR3 is TGTGCCAGTAGTATGGCACTAGCGGTTTCCTACAATGAGCAGTTCTTC.

CDR3 protein: CASSLRSGGYNEQFF. CDR3 sequence (DNA): TGTGCCAGCAGCTTACGTTCCGGCGGGTACAATGAGCAGTTCTTC. V is TRBV7-9 and J is TRBJ2-1, with D perhaps matching TRBD2 (5 bases). The V end lost 2 bases, the J end lost 4 bases, and 12 bases lay between the germline ends. The CDR3 is 15 amino acids. The germline CDR1 and CDR2 sequences are SEHNR and FQNEAQ (reference sequence). Using reference TRBV7-9 and TRBJ2-1 for the parts outside the CDR3, the full variable domain is DTGVSQNPRHKITKRGQNVTFRCDPISEHNRLYWYRQTLGQGPEFLTYFQNEAQLEKSRLLSDRFSAERPKGSFSTLEIQRTEQGDSAMYLCASSLRSGGYNEQFFGPGTRLTVL.

The V gene is TRBV5-4, the J gene TRBJ1-2, with TRBD1 matching 7 bases. V lost 2 bases, J lost 5 bases, and 6 bases stayed unmatched. From germline, CDR1 is SGHNT and CDR2 YYREEE (reference sequence). There are 14 residues in the CDR3. Here the CDR3 DNA reads TGTGCCAGCAGCTTCGGAGGGGGCGAATATGGCTACACCTTC. Encoded protein: CASSFGGGEYGYTF.

This chain connects TRBV10-3 to TRBJ2-7, with 9 bases fitting TRBD1. Germline CDR1 reads ENHRY; CDR2 reads SYGVKD. V shed 7 bases and J 2 bases; nucleotides not matched to a gene: 9. The CDR3 runs to 15 residues. This CDR3 is CAINPGQGPPYEQYF. DNA of the CDR3: TGTGCCATCAATCCGGGACAGGGACCTCCCTACGAGCAGTACTTC.

The chain combines TRBV29-1 with TRBJ2-7, with 9 bases that match TRBD1. Germline CDR1 SQVTM, CDR2 ANQGSEA. CDR3 size: 13 residues. V lost 3 bases and J lost 0; bases outside the gene matches: 0. CDR3 sequence reads: CSVETGGSYEQYF. CDR3 bases: TGCAGCGTTGAGACAGGGGGCTCCTACGAGCAGTACTTC.

The chain employs TRBV5-1 and TRBJ1-1, with 7 bases identical to TRBD1. V was pared by 0 bases and J by 10 bases, with 6 bases of the junction left unmatched. From germline, CDR1 is SGHRS and CDR2 YFSETQ. This CDR3 has 13 residues. CDR3 coding DNA: TGCGCCAGCAGCTTGGGTCAGGGGGAAGGAGCTTTCTTT. The encoded protein is CASSLGQGEGAFF.

J is TRBJ2-7 and V is TRBV27; 9 bases are shared with TRBD1. Germline V gene lookup returns CDR1 MNHEY and CDR2 SMNVEV (reference sequence). V trimming: 8 bases; J trimming: 4 bases; junction bases outside the gene matches: 12. There are 15 residues in the CDR3. This chain's CDR3 is CASARWDRAFYEQYF. The CDR3 DNA sequence: TGTGCCAGCGCACGTTGGGACAGGGCATTTTACGAGCAGTACTTC.

The chain is built from TRBV6-5 and TRBJ1-2, with no clear D. CDR1 is MNHEY, CDR2 SVGAGI, per germline. The CDR3 has 11 amino acids. Trimming removed 7 bases at V and 3 bases at J, with 6 bases between. CDR3 DNA sequence: TGTGCCAGCATACAAGACTATGGCTACACCTTC. Translated, it gives CASIQDYGYTF.